A single sample is the source of the 23 T cell receptor beta chains below, sequenced in a study of blood T cell repertoires in COVID-19 (dated by TCRdb to 2020 to 2021). Library creation used the immunoSEQ multiplex PCR assay. TCRdb obtained this table from immuneACCESS and retained in-frame rearrangements with V and J assigned. These tables miss some clones; where compared with another copy, unresolved V genes account for less than half of the shortfall, and the remainder is unexplained. The sample table contains fewer than 300,000 clones; only one count was recorded for roughly 90% of them. The leading ten clones occupy roughly 1.1% of the sample. The sequenced sample was PBMCs or T cells enriched from blood (not recorded which). These receptors were collected from a woman aged 25 to 39 who had recovered from COVID-19.

This clone was observed once. The chain is built from TRBV4-2 and TRBJ1-2, with 9 bases matching TRBD1. Germline lookup yields CDR1 LGHNA and CDR2 YNFKEQ. CDR3 length: 12 residues. V trimming: 4 bases; J trimming: 11 bases; junction bases outside the gene matches: 5. The CDR3 loop is CASSLTDRGYTF. CDR3 coding DNA: TGTGCCAGCAGCCTAACCGACAGGGGGTACACCTTC.

This chain joins TRBV4-1 and TRBJ2-5; 8 positions match TRBD1. The CDR3 extends over 14 amino acids. V shed 3 bases and J 4 bases; nucleotides not matched to a gene: 4. The germline gives CDR1 MGHRA, CDR2 YSYEKL. CDR3 DNA sequence: TGCGCCAGCAGCCATCCGGACAGGGCAGAGACCCAGTACTTC. Residues: CASSHPDRAETQYF.

The genes are TRBV19 and TRBJ1-2, with 7 bases that match TRBD1. This CDR3 spans 15 amino acids. V gave up 7 bases and J gave up 0 bases; unmatched junction bases: 8. Per germline, CDR1 LNHDA and CDR2 SQIVND (reference sequence). CDR3 loop: CASNPGTGANYGYTF. CDR3 in DNA: TGTGCCAGTAATCCCGGTACAGGGGCTAACTATGGCTACACCTTC.

The gene calls are TRBV5-1 and TRBJ2-7; 12 nucleotides line up with TRBD2. Germline lookup yields CDR1 SGHRS and CDR2 YFSETQ. V lost 2 bases, J lost 2 bases, and 5 bases stayed unmatched. The CDR3 loop spans 16 amino acids. CDR3 sequence (DNA): TGCGCCAGCAGCTTTGGACTAGCGGGAAGTACCTACGAGCAGTACTTC. This gives the protein CASSFGLAGSTYEQYF.

The chain has TRBV9 and TRBJ2-1, with 9 bases fitting TRBD2. Germline values: CDR1 SGDLS, CDR2 YYNGEE. The CDR3 is 15 residues long. V lost 1 base and J lost 8; bases outside the gene matches: 7. The CDR3 DNA follows: TGTGCCAGCAGCGTATCTAGCGGGAAGGTTGATGAGCAGTTCTTC. This sequence encodes CASSVSSGKVDEQFF.

The chain couples TRBV19 to TRBJ2-7, with 7 bases aligning to TRBD1. The V gene end was trimmed by 0 bases and the J gene end by 0 bases; junction bases not matched to a gene: 8. The CDR3 covers 17 residues. Per germline, CDR1 LNHDA and CDR2 SQIVND (reference sequence). In DNA, the CDR3 is TGTGCCAGTAGTATAGACCTTCTGACAGGGAGCTCCTACGAGCAGTACTTC. Residues: CASSIDLLTGSSYEQYF.

A word on this clone: Mismatch with germline at one junction end may stem from a read error. The V and J genes are TRBV18 and TRBJ2-5; D remains ambiguous. The length of the CDR3 is 13 residues. Germline V gene lookup returns CDR1 KGHSH and CDR2 LQKENI. The CDR3 loop reads CASSPPLQEAQYF. Written as DNA, the CDR3 is TGTGCCAGCTCACCTCCCCTCCAAGAGGCCCAGTACTTC.

This clone appeared a single time. This chain connects TRBV19 to TRBJ2-7; TRBD2 matches at 10 bases. Germline-derived CDR1 and CDR2 are LNHDA and SQIVND (reference sequence). Losses at the gene ends were 5 bases for V and 0 bases for J; bases not matched to a gene: 4. The CDR3 spans 15 residues. CDR3 nucleotides: TGTGCCAGTAGTGCCATAGCGGGAGGCTCCTACGAGCAGTACTTC. It translates to CASSAIAGGSYEQYF.

This clone has a handful of counts. This rearrangement joins TRBV28 to TRBJ1-2; TRBD1 matches at 7 bases. The CDR3 is 15 residues long. CDR1 and CDR2 (germline): MDHEN, SYDVKM. V gave up 7 bases and J gave up 3 bases; unmatched junction bases: 11. The CDR3 DNA reads TGTGCCAGCACCCCTGGGGGACAGACTGACTATGGCTACACCTTC. Translation gives CASTPGGQTDYGYTF.

This chain joins TRBV19 and TRBJ1-1; 8 bases are shared with TRBD1. The CDR3 sequence is 14 residues long. Germline V CDR1 and CDR2: LNHDA, SQIVND (reference sequence). The ends lost 6 bases at V and 5 bases at J; junction bases unmatched: 8. The CDR3 sequence is CASSTRGLWTEAFF. The CDR3 nucleotides are TGTGCCAGTAGCACCAGGGGGCTTTGGACTGAAGCTTTCTTT.

The V and J genes are TRBV4-2 and TRBJ2-1, with 8 bases aligning to TRBD2. The V segment lost 0 bases and the J segment 10 bases; nucleotides outside the gene matches: 8. From germline, CDR1 is LGHNA and CDR2 YNFKEQ. This CDR3 is built from 15 residues. As DNA, the CDR3 is TGTGCCAGCAGCCAAGAGGCTAGCGGGCGACGGGAGCAGTTCTTC. Amino acid sequence: CASSQEASGRREQFF.

In this sample, this clone turned up once. The rearrangement uses TRBV10-3 and TRBJ1-5; no reliable D call. This CDR3 contains 15 residues. V was clipped by 0 bases and J by 5 bases, with 11 bases between them. The germline V gene encodes CDR1 ENHRY and CDR2 SYGVKD. The CDR3 region is CAISESTGWHQPQHF. The CDR3 DNA follows: TGTGCCATCAGTGAGTCTACGGGTTGGCATCAGCCCCAGCATTTT.

The chain recombines TRBV7-9 with TRBJ2-3; weak D call: TRBD2 (5 bases). CDR1 is SEHNR and CDR2 is FQNEAQ in the germline V gene (reference sequence). V was cut by 6 bases and J by 2 bases, with 18 bases left in between. CDR3 length: 16 residues. This chain's CDR3 is CASSSGTSGLTDTQYF. For the CDR3, the DNA is TGTGCCAGCAGTTCAGGAACAAGCGGCCTCACAGATACGCAGTATTTT.

This chain uses TRBV29-1 with TRBJ1-2, with D unclear. In germline, CDR1 is SQVTM, CDR2 ANQGSEA. V lost 4 bases to trimming and J lost 4 bases, with 10 bases between them. This CDR3 is built from 12 residues. CDR3 sequence (DNA): TGCAGCGTTGTGGAGGGAATCTATGGCTACACCTTC. It specifies CSVVEGIYGYTF.

The genes are TRBV6-5 and TRBJ1-1; TRBD1 aligns across 7 bases. V dropped 6 bases and J dropped 4; count of bases not matched to a gene: 8. CDR3 size: 14 residues. Per the germline V gene, CDR1 is MNHEY and CDR2 is SVGAGI. The CDR3 DNA reads as TGTGCCAGCAGCCACAGGGGAGGTGGCACTGAAGCTTTCTTT. Amino acid sequence: CASSHRGGGTEAFF.

The table lists this clone with a count of one. A much bigger clone sits one base away, suggesting this may be a read error. The genes are TRBV28 and TRBJ1-1; the match to TRBD1 covers 7 bases. Looked up from germline, CDR1 is MDHEN and CDR2 is SYDVKM. The CDR3 spans 18 residues. This CDR3 is CASSLPSGTAAGVTETFF. The CDR3 DNA reads TGTGCCAGCAGTTTACCCAGTGGGACAGCCGCTGGGGTCACTGAAACTTTCTTT.

The rearrangement joins TRBV7-9 to TRBJ1-1, with 9 positions matching TRBD1. Germline V CDR1 and CDR2: SEHNR, FQNEAQ (reference sequence). With V trimmed by 5 bases and J by 1 base, 11 bases remained unmatched. The CDR3 spans 17 residues. In DNA form, the CDR3 reads TGTGCCAGCAGCCATGACAGGGGGAGGGCGAAGAACACTGAAGCTTTCTTT. Its protein is CASSHDRGRAKNTEAFF.

This chain links TRBV5-1 with TRBJ1-3; D may be TRBD1 (6 bases). Trimming cost V 4 bases and J 1 base, with 15 bases left between them. This CDR3 is built from 16 residues. Germline V CDR1 and CDR2: SGHRS, YFSETQ. The CDR3 loop is CASSPGGGESGNTIYF. In DNA, the CDR3 is TGCGCCAGCAGCCCCGGGGGGGGCGAGTCTGGAAACACCATATATTTT.

This clone has just a few counts. The chain recombines TRBV6-5 with TRBJ1-5; 8 bases align to TRBD1. This CDR3 region has 14 residues. Germline CDR1 MNHEY, CDR2 SVGAGI. V shed 5 bases, J shed 6 bases, and the junction held 6 bases outside the gene matches. CDR3: CASSKQGVFQPQHF. The CDR3 DNA reads as TGTGCCAGCAGTAAACAGGGGGTATTTCAGCCCCAGCATTTT.

The chain joins TRBV15 to TRBJ1-2; D uncertain. The CDR3 is made up of 15 amino acids. Germline lookup yields CDR1 LNHNV and CDR2 YYDKDF (reference sequence). V lost 6 bases and J lost 4, with 18 bases in between. The CDR3 DNA reads as TGTGCCACCAGGGGAGAGGGCATCGAGTCCTATGGCTACACCTTC. This sequence encodes CATRGEGIESYGYTF.

The chain has TRBV19 and TRBJ2-1; TRBD1 might be the D (6 bases). V was clipped by 7 bases and J by 7 bases, with 8 bases between them. The CDR3 spans 11 residues. Germline V gene sequence: CDR1 LNHDA, CDR2 SQIVND (reference sequence). CDR3 DNA sequence: TGTGCCAGTACGGACAGAAATGAGCAGTTCTTC. As protein: CASTDRNEQFF.

CDR3 sequence reads: CARANQPQHF. CDR3 coding DNA: TGTGCCAGAGCTAATCAGCCCCAGCATTTT. This chain connects TRBV6-5 to TRBJ1-5; D not certain. This CDR3 has 10 residues. V was pared by 9 bases and J by 4 bases, with 4 bases between. The V gene's germline CDR1 is MNHEY and CDR2 SVGAGI.

This chain links TRBV6-1 with TRBJ1-2; 10 positions agree with TRBD1. Germline-derived CDR1 and CDR2 are MNHNS and SASEGT. J lost 7 bases, V lost 2 bases, and 7 bases had no gene match. This CDR3 comprises 15 residues. The CDR3 loop reads CASSETLGQGIGYTF. The CDR3 DNA reads TGTGCCAGCAGTGAAACCCTGGGACAGGGGATTGGCTACACCTTC.